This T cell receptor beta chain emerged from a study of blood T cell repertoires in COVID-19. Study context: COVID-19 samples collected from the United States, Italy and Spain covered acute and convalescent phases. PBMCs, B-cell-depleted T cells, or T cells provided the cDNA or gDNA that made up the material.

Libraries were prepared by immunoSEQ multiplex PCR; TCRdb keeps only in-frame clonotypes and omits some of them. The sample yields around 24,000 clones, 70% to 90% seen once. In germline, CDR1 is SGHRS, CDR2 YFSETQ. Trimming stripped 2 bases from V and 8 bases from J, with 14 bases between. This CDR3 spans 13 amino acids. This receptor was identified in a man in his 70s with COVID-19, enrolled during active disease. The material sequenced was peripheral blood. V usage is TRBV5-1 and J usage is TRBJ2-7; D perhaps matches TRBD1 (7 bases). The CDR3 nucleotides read TGCGCCAGCAGCTTTGACAGGGCGGGGCAGCAGTACTTC. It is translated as CASSFDRAGQQYF.